These T cell receptor beta chains were read from a single sample in a study of blood T cell repertoires in COVID-19. Repertoires were generated with immunoSEQ multiplex PCR, while TCRdb's copy carries only in-frame clones and drops some. Here the sample spans some 170,000 clones, 90% being singletons. Input material: peripheral blood. The source is a man aged 60 to 69 with active or convalescent COVID-19. The CDR3 runs from the conserved cysteine through the conserved F or W. The D gene is left open where the match is weak. Clone size is not always given. Where it is, it says once, few, many or a class for expanded clones.

clone_size: -
j_call: TRBJ1-1
v_call: TRBV27
d_call: -
cdr3_nt: TGTGCCAGCAGTCCAATCGACAGATCGAACACTGAAGCTTTCTTT
cdr3_aa: CASSPIDRSNTEAFF

clone_size: -
j_call: TRBJ1-3
v_call: TRBV7-8
d_call: -
cdr3_nt: TGTGCCAGCAGCTTATATGGTTTAGGGGCCGGAAACACCATATATTTT
cdr3_aa: CASSLYGLGAGNTIYF

clone_size: -
j_call: TRBJ2-3
v_call: TRBV5-1
d_call: -
cdr3_nt: TGCGCCAGCAGCTTGGTGGCGTCAGGGAAGACGGGCACAGATACGCAGTATTTT
cdr3_aa: CASSLVASGKTGTDTQYF

clone_size: -
j_call: TRBJ1-4
v_call: TRBV19
d_call: -
cdr3_nt: TGTGCCAGTAGTACACCGGGACAAAGCGCTTTCGATGAAAAACTGTTTTTT
cdr3_aa: CASSTPGQSAFDEKLFF

clone_size: -
j_call: TRBJ2-7
v_call: TRBV3-1/TRBV3-2
d_call: TRBD1
cdr3_nt: TGTGCCAGCAGCCAAGATGATGGGACAGGAGCCTACGAGCAGTACTTC
cdr3_aa: CASSQDDGTGAYEQYF

clone_size: -
j_call: TRBJ2-7
v_call: TRBV6-2/TRBV6-3
d_call: -
cdr3_nt: TGTGCCAGCAGTTACTCATATCAGTCCTACGAGCAGTACTTC
cdr3_aa: CASSYSYQSYEQYF

clone_size: -
j_call: TRBJ2-3
v_call: TRBV19
d_call: TRBD2
cdr3_nt: TGTGCCAGTAGTCCCCGGACTAGCGTGCCGGGGGCTACGCAGTATTTT
cdr3_aa: CASSPRTSVPGATQYF

clone_size: -
j_call: TRBJ1-3
v_call: TRBV6-5
d_call: TRBD1
cdr3_nt: TGTGCCAGCAGACCTGGGACAGCTGGAAACACCATATATTTT
cdr3_aa: CASRPGTAGNTIYF

clone_size: -
j_call: TRBJ2-5
v_call: TRBV2
d_call: TRBD2
cdr3_nt: TGTGCCAGCAGTCCCCTTCGACTAGCCGGACGCCAAGAGACCCAGTACTTC
cdr3_aa: CASSPLRLAGRQETQYF

clone_size: once
j_call: TRBJ2-7
v_call: TRBV5-8
d_call: TRBD2
cdr3_nt: TGTGCCAGCAGCTACCTCCCCACCCGGACTAGCTACGAGCAGTACTTC
cdr3_aa: CASSYLPTRTSYEQYF

clone_size: -
j_call: TRBJ2-7
v_call: TRBV3-1/TRBV3-2
d_call: TRBD1
cdr3_nt: TGTGCCAGCAGCCCGTCCGGGACAGGGGGCATTTACGAGCAGTACTTC
cdr3_aa: CASSPSGTGGIYEQYF

clone_size: -
j_call: TRBJ1-2
v_call: TRBV12-3/TRBV12-4
d_call: -
cdr3_nt: TGTGCCAGCAGTTTAATTCGTTCTCGGGGCTACACCTTC
cdr3_aa: CASSLIRSRGYTF

clone_size: -
j_call: TRBJ1-1
v_call: TRBV24-1
d_call: TRBD1
cdr3_nt: TGTGCCACCAGTGATTCGCGGACAGGGGGGACTGAAGCTTTCTTT
cdr3_aa: CATSDSRTGGTEAFF

clone_size: few
j_call: TRBJ1-6
v_call: TRBV27
d_call: -
cdr3_nt: TGTGCCAGCAGTCCACAGACAGGCCAGACCAATAATTCACCCCTCCACTTT
cdr3_aa: CASSPQTGQTNNSPLHF

clone_size: -
j_call: TRBJ2-3
v_call: TRBV18
d_call: -
cdr3_nt: TGTGCCAGCTCCCCCACCGGCTCCAAAGCGGGAGATACGCAGTATTTT
cdr3_aa: CASSPTGSKAGDTQYF

clone_size: -
j_call: TRBJ2-3
v_call: TRBV5-4
d_call: TRBD2
cdr3_nt: TGTGCCAGCAGCGCCCCTAGCGGGAGCAGCGCAGATACGCAGTATTTT
cdr3_aa: CASSAPSGSSADTQYF

clone_size: few
j_call: TRBJ2-7
v_call: TRBV7-2
d_call: TRBD2
cdr3_nt: TGTGCCAGCACCCTAGCGGGGGGGTTAAACGAGCAGTACTTC
cdr3_aa: CASTLAGGLNEQYF

clone_size: -
j_call: TRBJ1-1
v_call: TRBV19
d_call: -
cdr3_nt: TGTGCCAGTAGTATAGAGGGACGGGGGGTGGCTTTCTTT
cdr3_aa: CASSIEGRGVAFF

clone_size: -
j_call: TRBJ2-2
v_call: TRBV6-5
d_call: TRBD1
cdr3_nt: TGTGCCAGTAGGAGGGGGGACAGGTACACCGGGGAGCTGTTTTTT
cdr3_aa: CASRRGDRYTGELFF

clone_size: -
j_call: TRBJ2-3
v_call: TRBV3-1/TRBV3-2
d_call: TRBD2
cdr3_nt: TGTGCCAGCAGCCGCTTCACCCCGGGACTAGCGGGGAGCACAGATACGCAGTATTTT
cdr3_aa: CASSRFTPGLAGSTDTQYF

clone_size: -
j_call: TRBJ2-1
v_call: TRBV5-1
d_call: -
cdr3_nt: TGCGCCAGCAGCTCCTACCAGGGGCGATTCTACAATGAGCAGTTCTTC
cdr3_aa: CASSSYQGRFYNEQFF

clone_size: -
j_call: TRBJ2-2
v_call: TRBV4-1
d_call: TRBD2
cdr3_nt: TGCGCCAGCAGCCTTTATCTAGCGGGAGGGCCTTTCACCGGGGAGCTGTTTTTT
cdr3_aa: CASSLYLAGGPFTGELFF

clone_size: -
j_call: TRBJ2-2
v_call: TRBV3-1/TRBV3-2
d_call: TRBD1
cdr3_nt: TGTGCCAGCAGCCAATGGGACAGGGTCTGGGCCGGGGAGCTGTTTTTT
cdr3_aa: CASSQWDRVWAGELFF